The next 13 T cell receptor beta chains were all read from a single sample in a study of naive and memory T cell subsets. Four PCR rounds used nested alpha and beta constant region primers plus the SP2 primer. TCRdb re-called the 5' RACE reads with MiXCR, one entry per CDR3 protein. The repertoire holds about 62,000 distinct CDR3 sequences, with more than 6% as singletons. The library had UMIs added by 3' ligation of an oligonucleotide to TCR cDNA. These receptors all stem from a female donor in good health.

This clonotype was seen a few times. This chain uses TRBV12-3 or TRBV12-4 with TRBJ2-1; D unresolved. The CDR3 consists of 14 residues. Trimming shortened V by 5 bases and J by 5 bases, and 13 bases separated the two germline ends. The CDR3 region has the DNA TGTGCCAGCAGTCCCTCTACCCCCAACAATGAGCAGTTCTTC. Translated: CASSPSTPNNEQFF.

This clonotype was seen a few times. This sequence joins TRBV6-4 and TRBJ1-2; no clear D. The CDR3 totals 14 residues. Trimming took off 3 bases at V and 4 bases at J, with 12 bases between the two ends. Germline CDR1 is MRHNA and CDR2 is SNTAGT. Here the CDR3 reads CASSEREGSYGYTF. The CDR3 DNA sequence: TGTGCCAGCAGTGAGAGGGAGGGATCCTATGGCTACACCTTC.

J is TRBJ2-2 and V is TRBV6-5; 12 bases match TRBD2. J gave up 1 base and V 6 bases, and 3 bases lay outside the gene matches. The CDR3 has 16 residues. Germline V gene data show CDR1 as MNHEY and CDR2 as SVGAGI. CDR3 protein: CASRALAGGNTGELFF. DNA of the CDR3: TGTGCCAGCAGGGCACTAGCGGGAGGGAACACCGGGGAGCTGTTTTTT.

The chain recombines TRBV7-6 with TRBJ2-7; 12 positions match TRBD2. Germline assignment: CDR1 SGHVS and CDR2 FNYEAQ. Germline trimming cut 2 bases from V and 6 bases from J; bases unmatched to any gene: 5. The CDR3 has 15 residues. The CDR3 loop reads CASSLSLAGGFEQYF. Here the CDR3 DNA reads TGTGCCAGCAGCTTATCGCTAGCGGGAGGGTTCGAGCAGTACTTC.

This clonotype was counted ten times or more. This sequence joins TRBV6-2 or TRBV6-3 and TRBJ2-7; 8 nucleotides match TRBD1. The CDR3 is made up of 15 amino acids. Germline CDR1 MNHEY, CDR2 SVGEGT. The trim removed 7 bases at V and 0 bases at J, leaving 8 bases unmatched. CDR3 sequence (DNA): TGTGCCAGCACCGAAGACAGGGGAAGCTCCTACGAGCAGTACTTC. The encoded protein is CASTEDRGSSYEQYF.

This clonotype was recorded a few times. V and J are TRBV7-8 and TRBJ1-5, with TRBD1 identical over 7 bases. Germline CDR1 reads SGHVS; CDR2 reads FQNEAQ. The length of the CDR3 is 19 residues. Germline trimming cut 5 bases from V and 1 base from J; bases unmatched to any gene: 17. The CDR3: CASSAIGGGDRASNQPQHF. In DNA, the CDR3 is TGTGCCAGCAGCGCGATAGGGGGGGGAGACAGGGCCAGCAATCAGCCCCAGCATTTT.

CDR3 DNA sequence: TGTGCCAGCAGTGTTGAGGGCTCTGGGGCCAACGTCCTGACTTTC. Translated: CASSVEGSGANVLTF. This chain connects TRBV2 to TRBJ2-6, with D perhaps matching TRBD2 (5 bases). The V end lost 4 bases, the J end lost 0 bases, and 7 bases lay between the germline ends. The CDR3 extends over 15 amino acids. Germline V gene sequence: CDR1 SNHLY, CDR2 FYNNEI.

This clonotype is deemed medium-sized. The CDR3 nucleotides are TGTGCCAGCAGCAAAAGCACAGGGAAGGCGAATGGCTACACCTTC. Translation gives CASSKSTGKANGYTF. This chain joins TRBV6-6 and TRBJ1-2, with D perhaps TRBD1 (6 bases). This CDR3 has 15 residues. Trimming took off 6 bases at V and 6 bases at J, with 20 bases between the two ends. The V gene's germline CDR1 is MNHNY and CDR2 SVGAGI (reference sequence).

This clonotype was recorded a few times. The chain joins TRBV5-4 to TRBJ1-4, with TRBD1 matching 9 bases. Germline CDR1 and CDR2: SGHNT and YYREEE (reference sequence). The CDR3 is 20 residues long. V shed 0 bases and J 4 bases; nucleotides not matched to a gene: 16. The chain's CDR3 is CASSLGAPDLGTGLNEKLFF. The CDR3 DNA follows: TGTGCCAGCAGCTTGGGGGCCCCCGACTTGGGGACAGGGCTTAATGAAAAACTGTTTTTT.

The chain carries TRBV20-1 and TRBJ2-5, with D possibly being TRBD1 (8 bases). The V end lost 6 bases, the J end lost 0 bases, and 17 bases lay between the germline ends. The CDR3 sequence is 15 residues long. Germline V lookup: CDR1 DFQATT, CDR2 SNEGSKA (reference sequence). CDR3 bases: TGCAGTGCCCAAGGACAGGGAGGGGACCAAGAGACCCAGTACTTC. Protein sequence: CSAQGQGGDQETQYF.

There are a few counts of this clonotype. The chain recombines TRBV20-1 with TRBJ2-2; 12 nucleotides line up with TRBD2. Losses at the gene ends were 6 bases for V and 1 base for J; bases not matched to a gene: 3. The CDR3 totals 15 residues. Germline values: CDR1 DFQATT, CDR2 SNEGSKA (reference sequence). CDR3 amino acids: CSAKTSGRNTGELFF. DNA of the CDR3: TGCAGTGCCAAGACTAGCGGGAGGAACACCGGGGAGCTGTTTTTT.

V gene TRBV29-1 combines with J gene TRBJ2-3; no clear D gene. Germline CDR1 and CDR2: SQVTM and ANQGSEA. The CDR3 is 12 residues long. Trimming stripped 3 bases from V and 6 bases from J, with 10 bases between. The CDR3: CSVDLFVDTQYF. CDR3 DNA sequence: TGCAGCGTTGATTTATTCGTGGATACGCAGTATTTT.

V usage is TRBV29-1 and J usage is TRBJ2-3; D not resolved. Deletions cut 4 bases from V and 1 base from J, with 6 bases between. Germline assignment: CDR1 SQVTM and CDR2 ANQGSEA. CDR3 length: 12 residues. The CDR3 here is CSVVPGTDTQYF. CDR3 sequence (DNA): TGCAGCGTTGTTCCCGGCACAGATACGCAGTATTTT.